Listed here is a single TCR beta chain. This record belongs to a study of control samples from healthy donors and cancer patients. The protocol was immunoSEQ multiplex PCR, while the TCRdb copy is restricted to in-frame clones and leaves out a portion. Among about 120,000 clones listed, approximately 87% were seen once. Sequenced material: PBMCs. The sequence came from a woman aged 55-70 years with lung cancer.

Written as DNA, the CDR3 is TGTGCCAGCAGCTTAAGAGGGTGGGGACAGCCCCAGCATTTT. Translating it yields CASSLRGWGQPQHF. The chain uses TRBV7-2 and TRBJ1-5; D remains unclear. Germline values: CDR1 SGHTA, CDR2 FQGNSA. Between the trimmed V and J ends, which lost 2 bases and 7 bases, there was a span of 12 bases. This CDR3 region has 14 residues.